This T cell receptor beta chain was captured in a study of blood T cell repertoires in COVID-19. The CDR3 is 15 amino acids. Trimming removed 4 bases from V and 3 bases from J; junction bases left unmatched: 8. In germline, CDR1 is LGHDT, CDR2 YNNKEL (reference sequence). Enrolled during active infection, Seattle patients were then followed longitudinally. Only in-frame clones appear in the TCRdb table, and some are missing; sequencing was by immunoSEQ multiplex PCR. Altogether some 400,000 clones are present, over 75% being singletons, with the ten largest covering more than 9%. The chain couples TRBV3-1 (or the pseudogene TRBV3-2) to TRBJ1-2, with 7 bases fitting TRBD1. This TCR was recovered from a woman in her 30s with COVID-19, enrolled during active disease. Sequencing was done on a sample of peripheral blood. CDR3 DNA: TGTGCCAGCAGCCCATACAGGGGAGGTGACTATGGCTACACCTTC. This gives the protein CASSPYRGGDYGYTF.